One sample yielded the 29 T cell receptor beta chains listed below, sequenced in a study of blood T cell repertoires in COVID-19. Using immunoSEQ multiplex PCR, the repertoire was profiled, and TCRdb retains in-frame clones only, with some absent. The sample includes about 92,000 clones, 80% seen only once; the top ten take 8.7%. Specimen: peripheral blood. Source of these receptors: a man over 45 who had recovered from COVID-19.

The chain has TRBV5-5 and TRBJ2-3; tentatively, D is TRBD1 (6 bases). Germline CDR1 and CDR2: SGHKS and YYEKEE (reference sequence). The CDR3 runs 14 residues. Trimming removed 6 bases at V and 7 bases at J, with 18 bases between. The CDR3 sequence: CASTWDTSTYTQYF. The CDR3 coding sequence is TGTGCCAGCACCTGGGACACGAGCACTTATACGCAGTATTTT. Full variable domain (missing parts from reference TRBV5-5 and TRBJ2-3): DAGVTQSPTHLIKTRGQQVTLRCSPISGHKSVSWYQQVLGQGPQFIFQYYEKEERGRGNFPDRFSARQFPNYSSELNVNALLLGDSALYLCASTWDTSTYTQYFGPGTRLTVL.

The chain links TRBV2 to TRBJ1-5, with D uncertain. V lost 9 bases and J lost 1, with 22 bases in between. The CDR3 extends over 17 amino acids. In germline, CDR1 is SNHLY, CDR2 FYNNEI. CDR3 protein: CASGFIAGRSSNQPQHF. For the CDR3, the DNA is TGTGCCAGTGGGTTTATTGCGGGAAGATCGAGCAATCAGCCCCAGCATTTT. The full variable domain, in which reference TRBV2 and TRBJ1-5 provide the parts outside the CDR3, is EPEVTQTPSHQVTQMGQEVILRCVPISNHLYFYWYRQILGQKVEFLVSFYNNEISEKSEIFDDQFSVERPDGSNFTLKIRSTKLEDSAMYFCASGFIAGRSSNQPQHFGDGTRLSIL.

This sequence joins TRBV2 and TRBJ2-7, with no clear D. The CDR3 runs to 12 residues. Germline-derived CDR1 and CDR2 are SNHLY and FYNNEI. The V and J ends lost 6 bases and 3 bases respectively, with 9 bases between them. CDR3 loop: CASRLAHYEQYF. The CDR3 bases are TGTGCCAGCAGATTGGCCCACTACGAGCAGTACTTC.

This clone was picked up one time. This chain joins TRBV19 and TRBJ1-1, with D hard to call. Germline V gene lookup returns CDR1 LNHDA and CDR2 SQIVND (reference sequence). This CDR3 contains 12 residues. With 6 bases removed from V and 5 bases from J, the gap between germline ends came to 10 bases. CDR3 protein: CASREGRTEAFF. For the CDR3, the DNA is TGTGCCAGTAGAGAGGGCCGTACTGAAGCTTTCTTT.

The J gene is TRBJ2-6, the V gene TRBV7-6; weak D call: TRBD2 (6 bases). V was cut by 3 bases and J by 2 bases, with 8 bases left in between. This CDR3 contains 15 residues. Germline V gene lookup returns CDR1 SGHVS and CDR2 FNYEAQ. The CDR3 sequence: CASSLWGAGANVLTF. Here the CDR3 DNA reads TGTGCCAGCAGCTTGTGGGGGGCTGGGGCCAACGTCCTGACTTTC.

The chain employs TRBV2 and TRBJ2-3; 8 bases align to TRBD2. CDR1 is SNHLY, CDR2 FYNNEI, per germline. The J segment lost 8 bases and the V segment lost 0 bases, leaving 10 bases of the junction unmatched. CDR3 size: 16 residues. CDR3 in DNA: TGTGCCAGCAGTGAAGCGTACGGGGGGGCGGTGAGTACGCAGTATTTT. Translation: CASSEAYGGAVSTQYF.

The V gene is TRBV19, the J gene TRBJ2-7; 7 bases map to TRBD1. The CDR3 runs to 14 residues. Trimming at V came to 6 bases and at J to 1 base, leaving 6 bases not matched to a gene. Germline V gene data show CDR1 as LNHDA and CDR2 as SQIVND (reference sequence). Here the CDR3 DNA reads TGTGCCAGTAGGAAGAGGGGACAGTCCTACGAGCAGTACTTC. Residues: CASRKRGQSYEQYF.

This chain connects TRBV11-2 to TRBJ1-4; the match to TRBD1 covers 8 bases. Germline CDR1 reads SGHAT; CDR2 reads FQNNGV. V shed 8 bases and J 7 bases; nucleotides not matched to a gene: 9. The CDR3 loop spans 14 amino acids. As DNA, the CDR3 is TGTGCCAGCGGGCCAGCAGGGGGCGTTGAAAAACTGTTTTTT. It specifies CASGPAGGVEKLFF.

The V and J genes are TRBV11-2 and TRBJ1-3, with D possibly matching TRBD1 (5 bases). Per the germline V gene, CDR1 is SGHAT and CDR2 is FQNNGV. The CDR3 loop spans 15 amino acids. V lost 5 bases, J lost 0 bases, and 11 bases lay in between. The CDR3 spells CASSPTGGSGNTIYF. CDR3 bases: TGTGCCAGCAGCCCAACAGGTGGCTCTGGAAACACCATATATTTT.

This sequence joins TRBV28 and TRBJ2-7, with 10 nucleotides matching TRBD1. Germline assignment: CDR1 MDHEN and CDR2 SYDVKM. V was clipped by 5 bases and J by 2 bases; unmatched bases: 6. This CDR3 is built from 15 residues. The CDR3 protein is CASSLGQGGPYEQYF. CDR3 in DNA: TGTGCCAGCAGTCTAGGACAGGGGGGACCCTACGAGCAGTACTTC.

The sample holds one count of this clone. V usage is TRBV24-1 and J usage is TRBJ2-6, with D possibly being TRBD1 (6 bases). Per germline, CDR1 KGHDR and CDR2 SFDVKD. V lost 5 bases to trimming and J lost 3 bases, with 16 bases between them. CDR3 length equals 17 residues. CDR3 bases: TGTGCCACCAGTGGGGGGCTAGGGAAGGATGGGGCCAACGTCCTGACTTTC. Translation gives CATSGGLGKDGANVLTF.

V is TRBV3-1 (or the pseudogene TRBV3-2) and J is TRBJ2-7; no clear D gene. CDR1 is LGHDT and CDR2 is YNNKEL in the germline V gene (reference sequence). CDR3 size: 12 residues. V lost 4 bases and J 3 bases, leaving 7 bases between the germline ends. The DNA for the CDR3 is TGTGCCAGCAGCCGCGGTAACTACGAGCAGTACTTC. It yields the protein CASSRGNYEQYF.

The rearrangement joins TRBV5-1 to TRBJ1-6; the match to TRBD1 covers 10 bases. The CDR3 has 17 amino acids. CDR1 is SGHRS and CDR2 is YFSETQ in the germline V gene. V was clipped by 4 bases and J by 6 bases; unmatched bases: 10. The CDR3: CASSDKDRGSGNSPLHF. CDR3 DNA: TGCGCCAGCAGCGATAAGGACAGGGGGTCGGGTAATTCACCCCTCCACTTT.

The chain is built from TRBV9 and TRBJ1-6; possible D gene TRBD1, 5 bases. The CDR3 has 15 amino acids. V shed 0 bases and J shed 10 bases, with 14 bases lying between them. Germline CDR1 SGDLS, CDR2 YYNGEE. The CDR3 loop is CASSVALGGESPLHF. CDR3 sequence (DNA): TGTGCCAGCAGCGTAGCGTTGGGGGGAGAATCACCCCTCCACTTT. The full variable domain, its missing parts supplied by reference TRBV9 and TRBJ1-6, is DSGVTQTPKHLITATGQRVTLRCSPRSGDLSVYWYQQSLDQGLQFLIQYYNGEERAKGNILERFSAQQFPDLHSELNLSSLELGDSALYFCASSVALGGESPLHFGNGTRLTVT.

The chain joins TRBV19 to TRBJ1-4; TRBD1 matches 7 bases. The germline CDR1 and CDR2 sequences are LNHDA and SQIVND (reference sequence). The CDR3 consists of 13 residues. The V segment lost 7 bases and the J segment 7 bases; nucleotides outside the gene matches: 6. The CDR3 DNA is TGTGCCAGTACGGGACAGAGACCTGAAAAACTGTTTTTT. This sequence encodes CASTGQRPEKLFF.

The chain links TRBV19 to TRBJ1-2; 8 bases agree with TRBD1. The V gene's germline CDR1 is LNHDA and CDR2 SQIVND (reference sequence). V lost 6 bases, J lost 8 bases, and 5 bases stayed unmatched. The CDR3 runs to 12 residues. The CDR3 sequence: CASSDRGFGYTF. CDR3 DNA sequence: TGTGCCAGTAGCGACAGGGGTTTCGGCTACACCTTC.

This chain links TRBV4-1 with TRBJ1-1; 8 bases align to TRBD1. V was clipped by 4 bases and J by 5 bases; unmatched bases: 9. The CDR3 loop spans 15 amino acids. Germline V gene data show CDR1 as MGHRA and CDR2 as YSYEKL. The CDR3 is CASSRQTGGRTEAFF. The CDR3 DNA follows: TGCGCCAGCAGCCGCCAAACAGGGGGAAGGACTGAAGCTTTCTTT.

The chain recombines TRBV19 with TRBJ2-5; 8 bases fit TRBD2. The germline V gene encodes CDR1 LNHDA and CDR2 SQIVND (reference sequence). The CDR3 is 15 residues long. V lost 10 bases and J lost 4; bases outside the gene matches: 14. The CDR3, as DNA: TGTGCCACGAAAGAGGGCAGCCGGGGGGGAGAGACCCAGTACTTC. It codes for CATKEGSRGGETQYF.

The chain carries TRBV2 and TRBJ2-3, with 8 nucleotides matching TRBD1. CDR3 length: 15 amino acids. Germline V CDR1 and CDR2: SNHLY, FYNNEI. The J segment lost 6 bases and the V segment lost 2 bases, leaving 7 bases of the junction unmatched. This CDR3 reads CASSENDYRGDTQYF. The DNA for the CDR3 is TGTGCCAGCAGTGAAAACGACTACAGGGGGGATACGCAGTATTTT.

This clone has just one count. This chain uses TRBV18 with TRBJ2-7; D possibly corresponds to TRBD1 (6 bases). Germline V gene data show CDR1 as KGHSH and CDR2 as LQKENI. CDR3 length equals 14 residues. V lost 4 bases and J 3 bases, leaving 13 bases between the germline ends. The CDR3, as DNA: TGTGCCAGCTCACAAACAGGACAGTTCTACGAGCAGTACTTC. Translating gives CASSQTGQFYEQYF.

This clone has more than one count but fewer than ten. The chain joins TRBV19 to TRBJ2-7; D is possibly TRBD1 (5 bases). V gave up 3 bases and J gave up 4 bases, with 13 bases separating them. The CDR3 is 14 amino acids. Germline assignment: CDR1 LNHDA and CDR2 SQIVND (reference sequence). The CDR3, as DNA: TGTGCCAGTAGTATTAATCCAGGGCATTACGAGCAGTACTTC. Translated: CASSINPGHYEQYF.

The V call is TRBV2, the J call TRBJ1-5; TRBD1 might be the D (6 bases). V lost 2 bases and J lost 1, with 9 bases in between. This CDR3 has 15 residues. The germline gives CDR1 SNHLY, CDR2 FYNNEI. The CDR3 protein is CASSERDTSNQPQHF. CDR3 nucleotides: TGTGCCAGCAGTGAACGGGACACCAGCAATCAGCCCCAGCATTTT.

CDR3 residues: CASSSRANTEAFF. CDR3 in DNA: TGTGCCAGCAGCTCTAGAGCGAACACTGAAGCTTTCTTT. The genes are TRBV7-2 and TRBJ1-1; D not certain. The CDR3 is 13 amino acids. With 4 bases removed from V and 1 base from J, the gap between germline ends came to 7 bases. CDR1 SGHTA and CDR2 FQGNSA come from the germline V gene.

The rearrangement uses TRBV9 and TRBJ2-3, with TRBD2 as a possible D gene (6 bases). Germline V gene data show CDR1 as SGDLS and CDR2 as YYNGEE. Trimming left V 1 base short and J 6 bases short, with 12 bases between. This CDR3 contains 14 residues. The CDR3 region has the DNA TGTGCCAGCAGCGTACGTGGGGGGTCGGATACGCAGTATTTT. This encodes CASSVRGGSDTQYF.

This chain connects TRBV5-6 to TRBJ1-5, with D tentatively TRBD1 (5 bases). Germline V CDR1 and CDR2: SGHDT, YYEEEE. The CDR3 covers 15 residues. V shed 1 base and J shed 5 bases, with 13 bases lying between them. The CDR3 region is CASSLYRWGDQPQHF. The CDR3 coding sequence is TGTGCCAGCAGCTTGTACAGGTGGGGTGATCAGCCCCAGCATTTT.

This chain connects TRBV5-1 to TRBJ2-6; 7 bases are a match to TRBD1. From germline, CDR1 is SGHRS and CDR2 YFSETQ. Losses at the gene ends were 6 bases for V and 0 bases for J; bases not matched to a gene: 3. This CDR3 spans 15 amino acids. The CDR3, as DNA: TGCGCCAGCAAACAGGGGTCCTCTGGGGCCAACGTCCTGACTTTC. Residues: CASKQGSSGANVLTF.

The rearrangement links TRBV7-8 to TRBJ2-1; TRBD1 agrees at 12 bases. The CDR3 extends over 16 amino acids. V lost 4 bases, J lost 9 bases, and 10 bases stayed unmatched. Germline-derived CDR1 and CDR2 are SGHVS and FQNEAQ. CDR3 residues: CASSSAGTGGMREQFF. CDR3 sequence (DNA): TGTGCCAGCAGCTCCGCCGGGACAGGGGGCATGCGTGAGCAGTTCTTC.

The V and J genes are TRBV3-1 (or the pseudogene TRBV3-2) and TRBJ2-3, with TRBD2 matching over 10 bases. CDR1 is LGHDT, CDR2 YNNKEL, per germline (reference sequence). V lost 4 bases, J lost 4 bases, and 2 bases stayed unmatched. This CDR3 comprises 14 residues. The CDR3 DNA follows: TGTGCCAGCAGCCCTCTAGCGGGAGCAGATACGCAGTATTTT. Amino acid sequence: CASSPLAGADTQYF.

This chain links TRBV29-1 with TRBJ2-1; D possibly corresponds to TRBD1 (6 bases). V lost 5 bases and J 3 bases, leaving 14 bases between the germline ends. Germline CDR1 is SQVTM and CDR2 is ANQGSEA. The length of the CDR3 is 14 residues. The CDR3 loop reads CSVLSTRGYNEQFF. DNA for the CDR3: TGCAGCGTTTTAAGTACCAGGGGCTACAATGAGCAGTTCTTC.